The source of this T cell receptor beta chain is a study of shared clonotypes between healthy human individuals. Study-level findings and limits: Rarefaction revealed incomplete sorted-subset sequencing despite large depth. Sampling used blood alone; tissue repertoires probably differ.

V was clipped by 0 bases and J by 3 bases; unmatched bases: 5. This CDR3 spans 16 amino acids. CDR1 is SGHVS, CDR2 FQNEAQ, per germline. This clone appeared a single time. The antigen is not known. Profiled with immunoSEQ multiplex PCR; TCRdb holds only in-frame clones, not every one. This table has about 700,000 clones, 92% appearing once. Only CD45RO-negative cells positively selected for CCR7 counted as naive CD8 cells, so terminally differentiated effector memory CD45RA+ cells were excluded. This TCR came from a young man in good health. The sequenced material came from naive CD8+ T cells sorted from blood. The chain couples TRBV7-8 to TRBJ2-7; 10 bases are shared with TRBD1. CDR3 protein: CASSLAVTGGFYEQYF. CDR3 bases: TGTGCCAGCAGCTTAGCTGTGACAGGGGGCTTCTACGAGCAGTACTTC.